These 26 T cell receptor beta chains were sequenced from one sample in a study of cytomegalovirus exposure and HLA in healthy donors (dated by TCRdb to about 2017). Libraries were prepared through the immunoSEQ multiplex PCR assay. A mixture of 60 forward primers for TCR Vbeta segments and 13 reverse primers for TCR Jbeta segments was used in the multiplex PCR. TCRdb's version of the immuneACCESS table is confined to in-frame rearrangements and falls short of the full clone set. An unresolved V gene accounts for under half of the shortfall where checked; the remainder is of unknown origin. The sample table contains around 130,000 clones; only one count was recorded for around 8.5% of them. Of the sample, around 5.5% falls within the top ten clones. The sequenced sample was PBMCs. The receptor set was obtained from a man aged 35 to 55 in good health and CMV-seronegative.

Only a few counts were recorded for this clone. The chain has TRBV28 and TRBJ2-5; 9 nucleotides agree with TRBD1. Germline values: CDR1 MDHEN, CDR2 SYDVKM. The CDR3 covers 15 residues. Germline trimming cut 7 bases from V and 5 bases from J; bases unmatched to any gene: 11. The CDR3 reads CASTTDRGARETQYF. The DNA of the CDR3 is TGTGCCAGCACCACGGACAGGGGAGCTCGGGAGACCCAGTACTTC. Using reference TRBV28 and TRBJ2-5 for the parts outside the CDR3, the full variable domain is DVKVTQSSRYLVKRTGEKVFLECVQDMDHENMFWYRQDPGLGLRLIYFSYDVKMKEKGDIPEGYSVSREKKERFSLILESASTNQTSMYLCASTTDRGARETQYFGPGTRLLVL.

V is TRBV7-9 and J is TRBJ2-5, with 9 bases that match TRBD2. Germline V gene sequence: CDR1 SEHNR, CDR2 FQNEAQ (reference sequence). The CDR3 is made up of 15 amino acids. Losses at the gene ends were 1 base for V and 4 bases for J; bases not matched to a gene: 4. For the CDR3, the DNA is TGTGCCAGCAGCTTAGGCGGGGGGGCCGGAGAGACCCAGTACTTC. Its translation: CASSLGGGAGETQYF.

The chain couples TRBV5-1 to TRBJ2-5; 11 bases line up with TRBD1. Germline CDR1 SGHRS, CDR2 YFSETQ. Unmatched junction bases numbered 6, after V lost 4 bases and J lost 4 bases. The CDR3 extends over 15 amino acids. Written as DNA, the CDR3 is TGCGCCAGCAGCCTCGGGACAGGGGGGGGAGAGACCCAGTACTTC. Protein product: CASSLGTGGGETQYF.

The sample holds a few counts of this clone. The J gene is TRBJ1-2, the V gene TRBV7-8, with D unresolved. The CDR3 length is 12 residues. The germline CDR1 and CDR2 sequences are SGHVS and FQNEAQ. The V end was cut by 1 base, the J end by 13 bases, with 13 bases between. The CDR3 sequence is CASSLGVGAVTF. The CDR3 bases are TGTGCCAGCAGCTTAGGTGTGGGCGCCGTCACCTTC.

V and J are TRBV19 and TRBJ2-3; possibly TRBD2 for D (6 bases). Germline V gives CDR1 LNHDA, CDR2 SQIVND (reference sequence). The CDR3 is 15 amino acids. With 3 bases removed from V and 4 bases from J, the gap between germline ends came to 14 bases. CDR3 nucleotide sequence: TGTGCCAGTAGTATCCCTATTTCTAGCGCAGATACGCAGTATTTT. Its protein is CASSIPISSADTQYF.

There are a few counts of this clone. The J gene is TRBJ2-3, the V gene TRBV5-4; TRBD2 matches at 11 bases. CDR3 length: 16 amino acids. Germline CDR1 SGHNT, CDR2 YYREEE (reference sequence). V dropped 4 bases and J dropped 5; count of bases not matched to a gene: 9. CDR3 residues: CASSTALAGGLDTQYF. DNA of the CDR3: TGTGCCAGCAGCACGGCCCTAGCGGGGGGATTAGATACGCAGTATTTT. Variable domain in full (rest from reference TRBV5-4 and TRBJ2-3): ETGVTQSPTHLIKTRGQQVTLRCSSQSGHNTVSWYQQALGQGPQFIFQYYREEENGRGNFPPRFSGLQFPNYSSELNVNALELDDSALYLCASSTALAGGLDTQYFGPGTRLTVL.

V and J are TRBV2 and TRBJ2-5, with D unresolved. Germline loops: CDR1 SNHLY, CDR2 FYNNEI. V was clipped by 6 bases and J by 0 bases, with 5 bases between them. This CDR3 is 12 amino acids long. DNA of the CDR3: TGTGCCAGCAGGGCGGACCAAGAGACCCAGTACTTC. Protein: CASRADQETQYF.

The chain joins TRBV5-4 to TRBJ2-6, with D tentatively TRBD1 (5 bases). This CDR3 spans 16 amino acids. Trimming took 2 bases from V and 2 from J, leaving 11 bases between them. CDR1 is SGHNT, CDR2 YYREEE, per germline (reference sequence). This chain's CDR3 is CASSFPGKTGANVLTF. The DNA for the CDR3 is TGTGCCAGCAGCTTCCCAGGGAAAACTGGGGCCAACGTCCTGACTTTC.

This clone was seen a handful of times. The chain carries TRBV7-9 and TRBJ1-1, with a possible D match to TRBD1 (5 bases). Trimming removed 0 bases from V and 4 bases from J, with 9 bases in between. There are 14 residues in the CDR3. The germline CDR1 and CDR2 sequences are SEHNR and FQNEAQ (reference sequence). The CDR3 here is CASSLAMGGTEAFF. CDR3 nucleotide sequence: TGTGCCAGCAGCTTAGCGATGGGGGGCACTGAAGCTTTCTTT.

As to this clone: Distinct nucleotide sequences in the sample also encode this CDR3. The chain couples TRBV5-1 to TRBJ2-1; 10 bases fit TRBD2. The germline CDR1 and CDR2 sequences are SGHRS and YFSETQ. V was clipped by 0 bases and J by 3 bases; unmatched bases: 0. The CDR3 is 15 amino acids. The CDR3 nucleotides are TGCGCCAGCAGCTTGGGGACTAGCGGCTACAATGAGCAGTTCTTC. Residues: CASSLGTSGYNEQFF.

CDR3 sequence reads: CASSLTSGGQNTGELFF. CDR3 in DNA: TGTGCCAGCAGCTTGACTAGCGGGGGGCAGAACACCGGGGAGCTGTTTTTT. J is TRBJ2-2 and V is TRBV7-2, with 13 bases that match TRBD2. This CDR3 region has 17 residues. In germline, CDR1 is SGHTA, CDR2 FQGNSA. With V trimmed by 3 bases and J by 1 base, 2 bases remained unmatched.

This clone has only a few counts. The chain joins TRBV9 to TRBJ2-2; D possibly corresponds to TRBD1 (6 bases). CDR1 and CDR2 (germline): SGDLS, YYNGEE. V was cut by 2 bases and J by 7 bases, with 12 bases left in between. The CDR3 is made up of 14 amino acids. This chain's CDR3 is CASSVEGVGGELFF. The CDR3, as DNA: TGTGCCAGCAGCGTTGAGGGGGTGGGCGGGGAGCTGTTTTTT.

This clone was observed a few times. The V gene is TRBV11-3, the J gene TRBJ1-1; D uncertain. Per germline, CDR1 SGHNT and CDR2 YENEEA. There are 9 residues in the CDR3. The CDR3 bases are TGTACCTGCGGCACTGAAGCTTTCTTT. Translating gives CTCGTEAFF.

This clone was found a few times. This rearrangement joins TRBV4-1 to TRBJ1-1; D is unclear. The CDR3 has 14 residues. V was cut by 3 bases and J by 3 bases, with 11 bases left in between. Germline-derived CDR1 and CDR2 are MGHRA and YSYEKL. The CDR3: CASSHWEEDTEAFF. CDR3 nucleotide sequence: TGCGCCAGCAGCCATTGGGAGGAGGACACTGAAGCTTTCTTT.

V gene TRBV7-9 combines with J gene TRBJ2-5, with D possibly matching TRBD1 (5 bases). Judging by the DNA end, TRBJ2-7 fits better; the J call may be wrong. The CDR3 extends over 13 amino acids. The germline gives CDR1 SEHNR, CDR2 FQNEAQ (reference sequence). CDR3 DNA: TGTGCCAGCAGCCCCCAGGGTCTCTACGAGCAGTACTTC. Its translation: CASSPQGLYEQYF.

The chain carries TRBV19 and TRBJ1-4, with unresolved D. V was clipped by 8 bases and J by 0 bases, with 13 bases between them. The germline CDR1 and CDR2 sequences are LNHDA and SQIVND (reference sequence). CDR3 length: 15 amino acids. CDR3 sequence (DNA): TGTGCCAGTCGAATCAGGATCGCAACTAATGAAAAACTGTTTTTT. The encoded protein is CASRIRIATNEKLFF. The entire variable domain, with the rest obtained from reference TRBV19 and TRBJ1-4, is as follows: DGGITQSPKYLFRKEGQNVTLSCEQNLNHDAMYWYRQDPGQGLRLIYYSQIVNDFQKGDIAEGYSVSREKKESFPLTVTSAQKNPTAFYLCASRIRIATNEKLFFGSGTQLSVL.

This chain's CDR3 is CASSSGPGGSYEQYF. CDR3 bases: TGTGCCAGCAGTTCTGGTCCGGGGGGGTCCTACGAGCAGTACTTC. This rearrangement joins TRBV2 to TRBJ2-7, with 8 bases that match TRBD2. Germline V gene lookup returns CDR1 SNHLY and CDR2 FYNNEI. V trimming: 5 bases; J trimming: 1 base; junction bases outside the gene matches: 7. The CDR3 loop spans 15 amino acids.

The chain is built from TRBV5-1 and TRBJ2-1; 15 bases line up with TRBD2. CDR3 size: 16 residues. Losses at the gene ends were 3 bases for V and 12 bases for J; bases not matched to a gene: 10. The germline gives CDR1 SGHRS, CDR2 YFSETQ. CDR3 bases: TGCGCCAGCAGCTCCCGGACTAGCGGGGGGGGTATTGGGCAGTTCTTC. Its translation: CASSSRTSGGGIGQFF.

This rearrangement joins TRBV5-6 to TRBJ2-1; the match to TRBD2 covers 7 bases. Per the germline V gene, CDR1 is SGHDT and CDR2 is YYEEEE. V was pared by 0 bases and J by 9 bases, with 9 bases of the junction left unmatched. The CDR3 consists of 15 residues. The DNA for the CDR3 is TGTGCCAGCAGCTTGGGTCTCTCCAGGGAGGGTGAGCAGTTCTTC. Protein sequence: CASSLGLSREGEQFF.

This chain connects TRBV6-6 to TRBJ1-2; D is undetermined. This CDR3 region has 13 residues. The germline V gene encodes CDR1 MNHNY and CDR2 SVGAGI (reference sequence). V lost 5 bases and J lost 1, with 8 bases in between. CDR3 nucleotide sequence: TGTGCCAGCAGTCCAGGAAGTAACTATGGCTACACCTTC. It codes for CASSPGSNYGYTF.

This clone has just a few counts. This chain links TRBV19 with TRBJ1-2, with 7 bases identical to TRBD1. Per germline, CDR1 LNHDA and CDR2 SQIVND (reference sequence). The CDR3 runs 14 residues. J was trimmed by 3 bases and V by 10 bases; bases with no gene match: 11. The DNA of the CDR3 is TGTGCCACCAGCGGGCCCGGACAGGACTATGGCTACACCTTC. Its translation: CATSGPGQDYGYTF.

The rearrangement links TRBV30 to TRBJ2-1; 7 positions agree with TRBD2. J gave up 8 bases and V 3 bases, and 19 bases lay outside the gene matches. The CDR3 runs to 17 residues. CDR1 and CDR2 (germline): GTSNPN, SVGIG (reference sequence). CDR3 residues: CAWSPVRGGGALDEQFF. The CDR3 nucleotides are TGTGCCTGGAGCCCAGTGAGGGGCGGGGGAGCTTTGGATGAGCAGTTCTTC.

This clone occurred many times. The DNA for the CDR3 is TGCGCCAGCAGCCAAGGCCCCTTTGGGGCGGGGGGCACAGATACGCAGTATTTT. It is translated as CASSQGPFGAGGTDTQYF. The V and J genes are TRBV4-1 and TRBJ2-3; 7 nucleotides agree with TRBD2. Looked up from germline, CDR1 is MGHRA and CDR2 is YSYEKL. This CDR3 has 18 amino acids. J lost 1 base, V lost 1 base, and 11 bases had no gene match.

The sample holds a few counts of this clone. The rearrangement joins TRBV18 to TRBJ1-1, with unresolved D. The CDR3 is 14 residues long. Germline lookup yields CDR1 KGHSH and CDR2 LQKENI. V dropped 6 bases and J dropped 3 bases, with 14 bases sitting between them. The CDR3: CASSPIMEDTEAFF. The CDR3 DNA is TGTGCCAGCTCCCCCATAATGGAGGACACTGAAGCTTTCTTT.

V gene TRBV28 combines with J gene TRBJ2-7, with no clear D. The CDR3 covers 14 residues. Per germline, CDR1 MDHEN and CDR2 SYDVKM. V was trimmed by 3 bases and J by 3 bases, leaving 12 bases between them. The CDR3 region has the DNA TGTGCCAGCAGTTTTCCGGGTCAATACTACGAGCAGTACTTC. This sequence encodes CASSFPGQYYEQYF.

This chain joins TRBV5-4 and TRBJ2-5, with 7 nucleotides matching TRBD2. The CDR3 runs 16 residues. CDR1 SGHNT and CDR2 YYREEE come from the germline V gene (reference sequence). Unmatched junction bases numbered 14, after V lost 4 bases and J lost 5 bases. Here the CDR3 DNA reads TGTGCCAGCAGCGAAACTGGGGGGGGTCCCCCGGAGACCCAGTACTTC. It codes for CASSETGGGPPETQYF.